This T cell receptor beta chain appears in the sequencing data of a study of CD8 T cells in Susac syndrome. Findings and caveats of the study: The relatively small number of individuals in the TCR sequencing and HLA analysis was acknowledged by the study.

Random hexamers were used to reverse transcribe the RNA input (roughly 0.5 to 1 ug). TCRdb itself ran the immunoSEQ multiplex PCR reads through MiXCR, one entry per CDR3 protein. Of 150,000 to 200,000 distinct CDR3 sequences listed, 93% are singletons. Points on this clonotype: Its antigen remains unidentified.

The CDR3 is made up of 16 amino acids. J was trimmed by 5 bases and V by 6 bases; bases with no gene match: 14. In germline, CDR1 is LGHNA, CDR2 YNFKEQ. The sequence was collected from a human donor in good health. The genes are TRBV4-2 and TRBJ2-5; TRBD2 agrees at 8 bases. The specimen sequenced was CD4+ T cells from PBMCs. The CDR3 nucleotides are TGTGCCAGCAGTCCAGGCGGAGCGGGGGTAACCGAGACCCAGTACTTC. It translates to CASSPGGAGVTETQYF.